These 24 T cell receptor beta chains were sequenced from one sample in a study of blood T cell repertoires in COVID-19. Clones were sequenced by immunoSEQ multiplex PCR, and TCRdb holds only the in-frame ones, with some missing. The sample records 150,000 to 200,000 clones, roughly 76% being singletons. The sequenced sample consisted of peripheral blood. These receptors all come from a woman of 80 years or more with COVID-19, enrolled during active disease.

In its sample, this clone was seen many times. The genes are TRBV27 and TRBJ1-2; D ambiguous. V lost 4 bases to trimming and J lost 8 bases, with 17 bases between them. The CDR3 contains 14 residues. CDR1 is MNHEY, CDR2 SMNVEV, per germline (reference sequence). CDR3 nucleotides: TGTGCCAGCAGTTCTATCAGCGGGCTGGGGGGCTACACCTTC. Protein: CASSSISGLGGYTF.

V usage is TRBV5-1 and J usage is TRBJ1-6, with 7 bases lining up with TRBD1. Per germline, CDR1 SGHRS and CDR2 YFSETQ. The CDR3 runs to 16 residues. The ends lost 0 bases at V and 5 bases at J; junction bases unmatched: 5. The DNA of the CDR3 is TGCGCCAGCAGCTTGGTGTTGGGACAGAATAATTCACCCCTCCACTTT. It codes for CASSLVLGQNNSPLHF. Filled out from reference TRBV5-1 and TRBJ1-6, the complete variable domain reads KAGVTQTPRYLIKTRGQQVTLSCSPISGHRSVSWYQQTPGQGLQFLFEYFSETQRNKGNFPGRFSGRQFSNSRSEMNVSTLELGDSALYLCASSLVLGQNNSPLHFGNGTRLTVT.

The chain couples TRBV7-2 to TRBJ1-5; D remains unclear. The V gene's germline CDR1 is SGHTA and CDR2 FQGNSA. Trimming removed 1 base from V and 5 bases from J, with 9 bases in between. There are 14 residues in the CDR3. The CDR3: CASSLERYDQPQHF. CDR3 bases: TGTGCCAGCAGCTTAGAGCGCTATGATCAGCCCCAGCATTTT.

The chain is built from TRBV7-9 and TRBJ2-1; a possible D gene is TRBD2 (6 bases). This CDR3 contains 14 residues. Between the trimmed V and J ends, which lost 6 bases and 4 bases, there was a span of 13 bases. Germline-derived CDR1 and CDR2 are SEHNR and FQNEAQ (reference sequence). Written as DNA, the CDR3 is TGTGCCAGCAGAAAGGAGGGCCCGTACAATGAGCAGTTCTTC. Residues: CASRKEGPYNEQFF.

This clone turned up a few times. Sequence at one end of the junction differs from germline and may be a read error. The chain carries TRBV10-3 and TRBJ1-1; 7 nucleotides match TRBD1. Germline CDR1 reads ENHRY; CDR2 reads SYGVKD. This CDR3 spans 13 amino acids. In DNA form, the CDR3 reads TGTGCCATCAATGAGGGGGCGAGCACTGAAGCTTTCTTT. Its protein is CAINEGASTEAFF.

V gene TRBV14 combines with J gene TRBJ1-6; the D is unclear. This CDR3 is 17 amino acids long. Germline V gene lookup returns CDR1 SGHDN and CDR2 FVKESK. The V gene lost 1 base and the J gene lost 0 bases, with 10 bases spanning the gap. The CDR3 region is CASSQAVGGSYNSPLHF. CDR3 bases: TGTGCCAGCAGCCAAGCGGTGGGAGGCTCCTATAATTCACCCCTCCACTTT.

V gene TRBV30 combines with J gene TRBJ1-4; 10 bases align to TRBD1. Germline V CDR1 and CDR2: GTSNPN, SVGIG (reference sequence). The junction had 9 bases not matched to a gene; V was cut back by 2 bases and J by 3 bases. CDR3 size: 17 residues. The CDR3 region has the DNA TGTGCCTGGAGTTTCTTCGGACAGGGGGATGCTAATGAAAAACTGTTTTTT. Translated: CAWSFFGQGDANEKLFF.

The chain joins TRBV9 to TRBJ2-3, with 8 nucleotides matching TRBD2. The germline gives CDR1 SGDLS, CDR2 YYNGEE. Trimming at V came to 4 bases and at J to 6 bases, leaving 13 bases not matched to a gene. The CDR3 consists of 16 residues. In DNA form, the CDR3 reads TGTGCCAGCAGCCCGCTGGGCGGGGGGCCACCCGATACGCAGTATTTT. This translates into CASSPLGGGPPDTQYF.

The chain recombines TRBV3-1 (or the pseudogene TRBV3-2) with TRBJ1-5; 8 positions agree with TRBD1. J gave up 5 bases and V 1 base, and 10 bases lay outside the gene matches. The germline V gene encodes CDR1 LGHDT and CDR2 YNNKEL (reference sequence). This CDR3 region has 17 residues. The CDR3 reads CASSQGSGGVRDQPQHF. The DNA of the CDR3 is TGTGCCAGCAGCCAAGGATCAGGGGGCGTGAGGGATCAGCCCCAGCATTTT.

This rearrangement joins TRBV5-1 to TRBJ2-2; perhaps TRBD1 as D (6 bases). The germline V and J ends were trimmed by 3 bases and 6 bases, with 21 bases remaining between them. The CDR3 contains 17 residues. Germline-derived CDR1 and CDR2 are SGHRS and YFSETQ. In DNA, the CDR3 is TGCGCCAGCAGCTCGCCGTCAGGGGTTGCCAGCCCCGGGGAGCTGTTTTTT. This codes for CASSSPSGVASPGELFF.

As DNA, the CDR3 is TGTGCCAGCAGTCCGGGACTAGCGGGAGGTCCCGGAATAGGGGAGCTGTTTTTT. This sequence encodes CASSPGLAGGPGIGELFF. The genes are TRBV27 and TRBJ2-2, with TRBD2 matching over 15 bases. This CDR3 has 18 residues. Germline loops: CDR1 MNHEY, CDR2 SMNVEV (reference sequence). Trimming cost V 5 bases and J 8 bases; bases outside gene matches: 12.

This chain links TRBV19 with TRBJ2-2; 7 bases match TRBD1. Germline V gene data show CDR1 as LNHDA and CDR2 as SQIVND (reference sequence). CDR3 length equals 14 residues. V lost 6 bases to trimming and J lost 0 bases; unmatched junction nucleotides: 1. The CDR3 reads CASRGTANTGELFF. The CDR3 DNA reads as TGTGCCAGTAGAGGGACAGCGAACACCGGGGAGCTGTTTTTT.

The chain links TRBV5-1 to TRBJ1-2; 9 nucleotides line up with TRBD1. CDR3 length equals 15 residues. In germline, CDR1 is SGHRS, CDR2 YFSETQ. With V trimmed by 3 bases and J by 7 bases, 10 bases remained unmatched. The CDR3 DNA reads as TGCGCCAGCAGCTCACAGGGGGCCCGTTTGAGTGGCTACACCTTC. Amino acid sequence: CASSSQGARLSGYTF.

This clone was counted only a few times. This chain links TRBV11-2 with TRBJ2-1; 10 bases align to TRBD2. The V and J ends lost 4 bases and 4 bases, in that order; junction bases with no gene match: 13. Per germline, CDR1 SGHAT and CDR2 FQNNGV. The CDR3 is 18 amino acids. The CDR3 reads CASSYPSGRRGIYNEQFF. The CDR3 region has the DNA TGTGCCAGCAGCTACCCTAGCGGGAGAAGGGGAATTTACAATGAGCAGTTCTTC.

V and J are TRBV7-2 and TRBJ2-2; 7 bases are a match to TRBD1. V lost 4 bases and J lost 5; bases outside the gene matches: 4. Germline-derived CDR1 and CDR2 are SGHTA and FQGNSA. This CDR3 spans 14 amino acids. The CDR3 spells CASSSTTGTGELFF. The CDR3 DNA follows: TGTGCCAGCAGCTCCACGACAGGGACCGGGGAGCTGTTTTTT.

The chain carries TRBV2 and TRBJ2-7; 8 bases map to TRBD1. Looked up from germline, CDR1 is SNHLY and CDR2 is FYNNEI. CDR3 length: 12 residues. V was clipped by 6 bases and J by 4 bases; unmatched bases: 2. The CDR3 nucleotides read TGTGCCAGCAGGGACAGGGTTTACGAGCAGTACTTC. Translation gives CASRDRVYEQYF.

This chain joins TRBV5-6 and TRBJ1-2, with 9 bases matching TRBD1. The CDR3 is made up of 16 amino acids. The germline V gene encodes CDR1 SGHDT and CDR2 YYEEEE. The V segment lost 0 bases and the J segment 2 bases; nucleotides outside the gene matches: 5. The CDR3 bases are TGTGCCAGCAGCTTGGACGGGACAGGGCGGAACTATGGCTACACCTTC. This translates into CASSLDGTGRNYGYTF.

The V call is TRBV11-2, the J call TRBJ2-1; TRBD2 matches 11 bases. Germline CDR1 and CDR2: SGHAT and FQNNGV. V was pared by 3 bases and J by 4 bases, with 2 bases of the junction left unmatched. CDR3 length: 15 amino acids. DNA of the CDR3: TGTGCCAGCAGCTTCACTAGCGGGGGATACAATGAGCAGTTCTTC. Translation gives CASSFTSGGYNEQFF. Together with reference TRBV11-2 and TRBJ2-1, the CDR3 gives the full variable domain: EAGVAQSPRYKIIEKRQSVAFWCNPISGHATLYWYQQILGQGPKLLIQFQNNGVVDDSQLPKDRFSAERLKGVDSTLKIQPAKLEDSAVYLCASSFTSGGYNEQFFGPGTRLTVL.

The rearrangement uses TRBV6-2 or TRBV6-3 and TRBJ1-4; 9 bases are a match to TRBD1. CDR1 and CDR2 (germline): MNHEY, SVGEGT. This CDR3 has 15 residues. After removal of 5 bases from V and 6 bases from J, the junction contained 7 bases not matched to a gene. This chain's CDR3 is CASSLAGQGHEKLFF. In nucleotides, the CDR3 is TGTGCCAGCAGTCTTGCCGGACAGGGGCATGAAAAACTGTTTTTT.

This chain connects TRBV7-9 to TRBJ2-7, with D possibly being TRBD1 (5 bases). There are 14 residues in the CDR3. With 2 bases removed from V and 5 bases from J, the gap between germline ends came to 13 bases. CDR1 and CDR2 (germline): SEHNR, FQNEAQ (reference sequence). This CDR3 is CASSLTTPDNEQYF. Here the CDR3 DNA reads TGTGCCAGCAGCTTAACCACCCCGGACAACGAGCAGTACTTC. The full variable domain, with the rest looked up from reference TRBV7-9 and TRBJ2-7, is DTGVSQNPRHKITKRGQNVTFRCDPISEHNRLYWYRQTLGQGPEFLTYFQNEAQLEKSRLLSDRFSAERPKGSFSTLEIQRTEQGDSAMYLCASSLTTPDNEQYFGPGTRLTVT.

The V gene is TRBV10-3, the J gene TRBJ1-3; no reliable D call. The V end was cut by 3 bases, the J end by 8 bases, with 17 bases between. Germline V CDR1 and CDR2: ENHRY, SYGVKD. The CDR3 is made up of 15 amino acids. The CDR3 here is CAISDPAKGEYTIYF. The CDR3 DNA is TGTGCCATCAGTGACCCGGCAAAGGGAGAGTACACCATATATTTT.

In this sample, this clone turned up many times. CDR3 loop: CASKREGINEQFF. The CDR3, as DNA: TGTGCCAGCAAACGGGAGGGCATCAATGAGCAGTTCTTC. The genes are TRBV2 and TRBJ2-1; the match to TRBD2 covers 8 bases. The germline V gene encodes CDR1 SNHLY and CDR2 FYNNEI. V was pared by 7 bases and J by 6 bases, with 5 bases of the junction left unmatched. CDR3 length: 13 residues. Drawing the rest from reference TRBV2 and TRBJ2-1, the complete variable domain is EPEVTQTPSHQVTQMGQEVILRCVPISNHLYFYWYRQILGQKVEFLVSFYNNEISEKSEIFDDQFSVERPDGSNFTLKIRSTKLEDSAMYFCASKREGINEQFFGPGTRLTVL.

The chain uses TRBV7-2 and TRBJ1-2; a weak D match, TRBD1 (5 bases). Germline CDR1 is SGHTA and CDR2 is FQGNSA. Trimming took 1 base from V and 2 from J, leaving 8 bases between them. The CDR3 sequence is 14 residues long. CDR3 sequence: CASSLVGQNYGYTF. CDR3 DNA: TGTGCCAGCAGCTTAGTCGGACAAAACTATGGCTACACCTTC.

The V gene is TRBV6-5, the J gene TRBJ1-6; 9 bases fit TRBD1. The CDR3 spans 16 residues. Per germline, CDR1 MNHEY and CDR2 SVGAGI. V lost 2 bases, J lost 13 bases, and 12 bases stayed unmatched. The DNA for the CDR3 is TGTGCCAGCAGTTACCAAACCGGGACAGGGAATCTCCCCCTCCACTTT. Protein sequence: CASSYQTGTGNLPLHF.